A single sample gave rise to the 6 T cell receptor beta chains below, sequenced in a study of Ad26.COV2.S vaccination and SARS-CoV-2 variants. Treatment meaning: around 19 received Ad26.COV2.S at low or high dose, single or two shots; a few received placebo; per-sample allocation not given. Sampling was done on day 63 after the first vaccine or placebo injection. The assay was immunoSEQ multiplex PCR, and TCRdb's table has in-frame clones only and misses some. The repertoire holds 350,000 to 500,000 clones, with 85% to 90% as singletons. This material consisted of peripheral blood, taken in a trial of Ad26.COV2.S vaccine versus placebo. The receptor source for this set is a person between 18 and 65 years old who received the Ad26.COV2.S COVID-19 vaccine or a placebo.

This chain joins TRBV7-9 and TRBJ2-7, with TRBD1 identical over 8 bases. Germline V gene data show CDR1 as SEHNR and CDR2 as FQNEAQ (reference sequence). CDR3 length: 12 residues. Germline trimming cut 5 bases from V and 6 bases from J; bases unmatched to any gene: 3. CDR3 DNA sequence: TGTGCCAGCAGCCTCACAGGGGGCGAGCAGTACGTC. It specifies CASSLTGGEQYV.

J is TRBJ2-6 and V is TRBV5-5; D may be TRBD1 or TRBD2 (5 bases each). Trimming removed 2 bases from V and 2 bases from J, with 8 bases in between. Germline V CDR1 and CDR2: SGHKS, YYEKEE (reference sequence). CDR3 length equals 15 residues. CDR3 DNA: TGTGCCAGCAGCTTTGGGGGAGCTGGGGCCAACGTCCTGACTTTC. It is translated as CASSFGGAGANVLTF. The whole variable domain, filled in from reference TRBV5-5 and TRBJ2-6, reads DAGVTQSPTHLIKTRGQQVTLRCSPISGHKSVSWYQQVLGQGPQFIFQYYEKEERGRGNFPDRFSARQFPNYSSELNVNALLLGDSALYLCASSFGGAGANVLTFGAGSRLTVL.

The rearrangement uses TRBV5-1 and TRBJ1-6; no definite D call. CDR1 is SGHRS and CDR2 is YFSETQ in the germline V gene. This CDR3 is built from 14 residues. V was shortened by 3 bases and J by 7 bases, with 11 bases between the two germline ends. The CDR3, as DNA: TGCGCCAGCAGCTGGGTGGCTGACAATTCACCCCTCCACTTT. Translating gives CASSWVADNSPLHF.

The chain uses TRBV5-1 and TRBJ2-2; 8 bases fit TRBD1. Germline loops: CDR1 SGHRS, CDR2 YFSETQ. This CDR3 has 16 residues. V shed 4 bases, J shed 7 bases, and the junction held 12 bases outside the gene matches. In DNA form, the CDR3 reads TGCGCCAGCAGCATACTGACAGGGGCAGCCGTCGGGGAGCTGTTTTTT. The encoded protein is CASSILTGAAVGELFF.

The chain has TRBV4-1 and TRBJ2-1; D may be TRBD2 (5 bases). The germline V and J ends were trimmed by 3 bases and 3 bases, with 12 bases remaining between them. The CDR3 spans 15 residues. Germline CDR1 is MGHRA and CDR2 is YSYEKL. CDR3 sequence reads: CASSQYPRVYNEQFF. The DNA of the CDR3 is TGCGCCAGCAGCCAGTACCCGAGGGTCTACAATGAGCAGTTCTTC.

The chain is built from TRBV5-6 and TRBJ1-5; perhaps TRBD1 as D (6 bases). CDR1 SGHDT and CDR2 YYEEEE come from the germline V gene. Trimming removed 1 base at V and 5 bases at J, with 19 bases between. CDR3 length: 17 residues. This chain's CDR3 is CASSLWGGGGKYQPQHF. The DNA for the CDR3 is TGTGCCAGCAGCTTGTGGGGAGGAGGGGGTAAATATCAGCCCCAGCATTTT.